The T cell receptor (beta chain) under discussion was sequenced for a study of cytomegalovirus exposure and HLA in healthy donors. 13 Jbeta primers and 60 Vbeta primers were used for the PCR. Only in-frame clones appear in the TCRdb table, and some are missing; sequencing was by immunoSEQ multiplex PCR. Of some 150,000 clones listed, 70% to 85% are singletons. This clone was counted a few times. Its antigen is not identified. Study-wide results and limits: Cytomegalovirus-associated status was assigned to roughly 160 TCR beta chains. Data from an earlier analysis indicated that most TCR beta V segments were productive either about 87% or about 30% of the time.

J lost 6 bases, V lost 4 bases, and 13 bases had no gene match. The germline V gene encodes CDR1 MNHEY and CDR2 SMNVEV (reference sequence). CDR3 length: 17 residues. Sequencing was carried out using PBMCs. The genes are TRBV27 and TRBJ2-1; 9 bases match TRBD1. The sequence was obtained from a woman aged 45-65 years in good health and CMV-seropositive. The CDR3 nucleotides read TGTGCCAGCAGTTCGAGGACAGGGGATTTCGCGCTCAATGAGCAGTTCTTC. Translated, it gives CASSSRTGDFALNEQFF.